The clone carrying this T cell receptor (beta chain) was detected only once. Antigen: not known. This specimen belongs to a study of radiotherapy plus CTLA-4 blockade in lung cancer. Here immunoSEQ multiplex PCR was the method, and the copy in TCRdb shows in-frame clones only, minus some. The sample gives tens of thousands of clones, 79% of which show up once; roughly a tenth is in the top ten. Trimming stripped 4 bases from V and 3 bases from J, with 13 bases between. Germline V CDR1 and CDR2: SGDLS, YYNGEE. The CDR3 runs 15 residues. General observations from the study: Blood saw expansion of tumor-derived TCR clones after radiotherapy plus ipilimumab.

Those patients who had chemo-refractory metastatic non-small-cell lung cancer were given focal radiation along with CTLA-4 blockade through ipilimumab. This receptor was identified in a human donor with non-small cell lung cancer who had a complete response to radiotherapy plus ipilimumab. The specimen comprised peripheral blood, sampled from a patient treated with radiotherapy plus ipilimumab. The chain carries TRBV9 and TRBJ1-4, with D unclear. The CDR3 nucleotides read TGTGCCAGCAGCAGTGGGCTGGGATCTAATGAAAAACTGTTTTTT. It encodes CASSSGLGSNEKLFF.